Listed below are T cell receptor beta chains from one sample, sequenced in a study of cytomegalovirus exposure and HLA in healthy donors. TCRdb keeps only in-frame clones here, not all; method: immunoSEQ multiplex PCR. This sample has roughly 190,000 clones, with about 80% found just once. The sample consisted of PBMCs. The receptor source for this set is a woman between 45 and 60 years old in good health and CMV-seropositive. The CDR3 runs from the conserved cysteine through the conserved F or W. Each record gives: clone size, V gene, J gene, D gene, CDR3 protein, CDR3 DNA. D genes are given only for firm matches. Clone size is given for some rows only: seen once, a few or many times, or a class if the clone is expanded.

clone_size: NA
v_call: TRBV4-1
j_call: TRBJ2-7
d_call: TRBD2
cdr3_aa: CASSHKRGGGVGEQYF
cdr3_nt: TGCGCCAGCAGCCATAAACGAGGCGGGGGGGTCGGCGAGCAGTACTTC

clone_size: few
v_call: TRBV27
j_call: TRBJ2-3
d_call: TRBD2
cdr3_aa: CASSLFTSGGAAGHHTQYF
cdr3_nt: TGTGCCAGCAGTTTATTTACTAGCGGGGGGGCCGCCGGTCACCATACGCAGTATTTT

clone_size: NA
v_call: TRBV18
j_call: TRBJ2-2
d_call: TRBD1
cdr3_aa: CASSPNRGAGELFF
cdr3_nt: TGTGCCAGCTCACCGAACAGGGGAGCCGGGGAGCTGTTTTTT

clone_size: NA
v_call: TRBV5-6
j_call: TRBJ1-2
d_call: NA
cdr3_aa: CASSLFLQGDHYGYTF
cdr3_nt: TGTGCCAGCAGCTTGTTTTTACAGGGCGATCACTATGGCTACACCTTC

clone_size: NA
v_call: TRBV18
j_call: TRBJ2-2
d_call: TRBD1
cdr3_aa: CASSPRTGPNTGELFF
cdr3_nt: TGTGCCAGCTCACCGCGGACAGGACCGAACACCGGGGAGCTGTTTTTT

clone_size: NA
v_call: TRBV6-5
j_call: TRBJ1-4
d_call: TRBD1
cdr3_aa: CATGTGSNEKLFF
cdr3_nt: TGTGCCACCGGGACAGGGTCTAATGAAAAACTGTTTTTT

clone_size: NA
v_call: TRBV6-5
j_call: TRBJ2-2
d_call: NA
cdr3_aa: CASSADRGPGELFF
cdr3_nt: TGTGCCAGCAGTGCGGATAGGGGCCCCGGGGAGCTGTTTTTT

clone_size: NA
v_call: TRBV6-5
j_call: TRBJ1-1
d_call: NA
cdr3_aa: CASSYSGSLMNTEAFF
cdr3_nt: TGTGCCAGCAGTTACTCGGGCAGCCTAATGAACACTGAAGCTTTCTTT

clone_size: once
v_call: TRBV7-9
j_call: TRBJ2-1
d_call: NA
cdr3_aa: CASSFAGVNEQFF
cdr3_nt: TGTGCCAGCAGCTTTGCAGGGGTCAATGAGCAGTTCTTC

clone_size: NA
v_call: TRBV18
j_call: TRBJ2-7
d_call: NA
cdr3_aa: CASSPGGLAYEQYF
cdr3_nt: TGTGCCAGCTCACCAGGGGGCCTCGCCTACGAGCAGTACTTC

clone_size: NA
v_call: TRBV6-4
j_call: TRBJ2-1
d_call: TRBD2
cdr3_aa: CASSDGLADASEQFF
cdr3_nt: TGTGCCAGCAGTGACGGACTAGCGGACGCGAGTGAGCAGTTCTTC

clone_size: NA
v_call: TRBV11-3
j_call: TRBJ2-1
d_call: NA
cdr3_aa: CASSLGAGTTGNEQFF
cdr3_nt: TGTGCCAGCAGCTTGGGGGCCGGGACAACAGGAAATGAGCAGTTCTTC

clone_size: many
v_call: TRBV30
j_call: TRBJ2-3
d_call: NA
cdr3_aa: CAWSVWGRDFNTDTQYF
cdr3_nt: TGTGCCTGGAGTGTTTGGGGCCGGGACTTCAACACAGATACGCAGTATTTT

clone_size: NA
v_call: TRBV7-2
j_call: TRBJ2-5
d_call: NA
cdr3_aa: CASSQGGGGGETQYF
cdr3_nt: TGTGCCAGCAGCCAAGGGGGAGGGGGTGGAGAGACCCAGTACTTC

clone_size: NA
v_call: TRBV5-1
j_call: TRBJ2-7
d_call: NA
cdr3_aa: CASSLRDDEQYF
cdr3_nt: TGCGCCAGCAGCTTGCGGGATGACGAGCAGTACTTC

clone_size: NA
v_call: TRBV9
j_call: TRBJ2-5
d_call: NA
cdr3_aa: CASSVASQETQYF
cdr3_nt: TGTGCCAGCAGCGTAGCTTCCCAAGAGACCCAGTACTTC

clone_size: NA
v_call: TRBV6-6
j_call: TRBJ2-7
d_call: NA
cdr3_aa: CASSYGGAPNEQYF
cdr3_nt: TGTGCCAGCAGTTACGGGGGGGCCCCCAACGAGCAGTACTTC

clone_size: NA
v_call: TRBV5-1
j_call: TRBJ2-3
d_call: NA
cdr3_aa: CASSPSGESDTQYF
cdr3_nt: TGCGCCAGCAGCCCGTCGGGGGAATCGGATACGCAGTATTTT

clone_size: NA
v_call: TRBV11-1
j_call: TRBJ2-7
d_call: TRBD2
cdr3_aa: CASSPYPGGLASYEQYF
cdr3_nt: TGTGCCAGCAGCCCCTACCCGGGGGGGCTTGCGTCCTACGAGCAGTACTTC

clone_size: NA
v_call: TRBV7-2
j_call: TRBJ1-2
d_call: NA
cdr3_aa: CASRSTGMGYGYTF
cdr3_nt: TGTGCCAGCAGATCCACAGGGATGGGCTATGGCTACACCTTC

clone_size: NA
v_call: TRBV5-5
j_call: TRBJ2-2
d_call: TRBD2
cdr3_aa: CASSLGAGVYTGELFF
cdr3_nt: TGTGCCAGCAGCTTAGGAGCGGGGGTTTACACCGGGGAGCTGTTTTTT

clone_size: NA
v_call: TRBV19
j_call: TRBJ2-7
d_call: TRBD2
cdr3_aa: CASSMYQGGYEQYF
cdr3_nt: TGTGCCAGTAGTATGTACCAGGGAGGGTACGAGCAGTACTTC

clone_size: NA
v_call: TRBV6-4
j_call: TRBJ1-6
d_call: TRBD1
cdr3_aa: CASSDSGQGASPLHF
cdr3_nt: TGTGCCAGCAGTGACTCGGGACAGGGGGCTTCACCCCTCCACTTT

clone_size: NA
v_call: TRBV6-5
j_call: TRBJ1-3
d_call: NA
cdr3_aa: CASSYSQTGNTIYF
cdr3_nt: TGTGCCAGCAGTTACTCCCAAACTGGAAACACCATATATTTT

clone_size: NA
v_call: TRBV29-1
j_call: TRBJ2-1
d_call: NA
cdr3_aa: CSVDVSSYNEQFF
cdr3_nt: TGCAGCGTTGATGTCAGCTCCTACAATGAGCAGTTCTTC

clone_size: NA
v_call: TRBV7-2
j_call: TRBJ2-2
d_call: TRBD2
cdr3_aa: CASSPETSGGLTGELFF
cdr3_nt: TGTGCCAGCAGCCCCGAAACTAGCGGGGGATTGACCGGGGAGCTGTTTTTT

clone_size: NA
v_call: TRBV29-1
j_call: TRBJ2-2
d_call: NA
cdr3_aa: CSVAEGAGGELFF
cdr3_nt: TGCAGCGTCGCCGAGGGCGCCGGCGGGGAGCTGTTTTTT

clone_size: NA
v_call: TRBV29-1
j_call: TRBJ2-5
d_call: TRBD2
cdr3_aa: CSVDWTSRETQYF
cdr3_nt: TGCAGCGTTGATTGGACTAGCAGGGAGACCCAGTACTTC

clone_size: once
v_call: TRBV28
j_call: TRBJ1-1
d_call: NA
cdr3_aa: CASSSLGAPGNTEAFF
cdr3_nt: TGTGCCAGCAGTTCCCTTGGGGCCCCCGGGAACACTGAAGCTTTCTTT

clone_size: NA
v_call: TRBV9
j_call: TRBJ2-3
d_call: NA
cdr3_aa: CASSVGTTTRTDTQYF
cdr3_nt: TGTGCCAGCAGCGTAGGCACTACGACTCGGACAGATACGCAGTATTTT

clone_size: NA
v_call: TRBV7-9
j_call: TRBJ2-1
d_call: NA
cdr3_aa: CASSLAQYNEQFF
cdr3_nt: TGTGCCAGCAGCTTAGCACAGTACAATGAGCAGTTCTTC

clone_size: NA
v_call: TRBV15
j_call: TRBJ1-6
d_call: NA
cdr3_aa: CAPSLRSSYNSPLHF
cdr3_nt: TGTGCCCCCTCCCTTCGGAGCTCCTATAATTCACCCCTCCACTTT

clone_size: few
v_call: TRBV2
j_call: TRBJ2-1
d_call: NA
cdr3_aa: CASRGEKQFF
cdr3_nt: TGTGCCAGTCGCGGGGAGAAGCAGTTCTTC

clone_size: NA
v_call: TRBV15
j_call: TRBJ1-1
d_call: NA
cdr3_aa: CATSRDSEAFF
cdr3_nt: TGTGCCACCAGCAGGGACTCTGAAGCTTTCTTT

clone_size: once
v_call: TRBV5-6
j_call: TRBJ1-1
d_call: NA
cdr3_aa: CASSFSGRDTEAFF
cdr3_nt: TGTGCCAGCAGCTTTTCGGGTAGAGACACTGAAGCTTTCTTT

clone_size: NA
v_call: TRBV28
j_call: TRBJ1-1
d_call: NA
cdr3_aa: CASSPPARNTEAFF
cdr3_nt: TGTGCCAGCAGCCCGCCAGCGAGGAACACTGAAGCTTTCTTT

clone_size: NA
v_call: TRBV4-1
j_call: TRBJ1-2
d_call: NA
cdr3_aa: CASSQVLSADYGYTF
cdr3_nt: TGCGCCAGCAGCCAAGTTCTCAGCGCGGACTATGGCTACACCTTC

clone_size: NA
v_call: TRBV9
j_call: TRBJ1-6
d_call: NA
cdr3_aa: CASSVDRTYNSPLHF
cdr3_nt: TGTGCCAGCAGCGTCGACAGAACCTATAATTCACCCCTCCACTTT

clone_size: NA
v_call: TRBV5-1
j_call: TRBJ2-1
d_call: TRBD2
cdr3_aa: CASSRGVGGDEQFF
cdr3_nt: TGCGCCAGCAGCCGCGGGGTCGGGGGGGACGAGCAGTTCTTC

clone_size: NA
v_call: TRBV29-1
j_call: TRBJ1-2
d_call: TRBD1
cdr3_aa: CSAGQAYGYTF
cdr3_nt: TGCAGCGCAGGACAGGCCTATGGCTACACCTTC

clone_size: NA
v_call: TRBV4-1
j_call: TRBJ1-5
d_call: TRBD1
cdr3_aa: CASSNRRGEGNQPQHF
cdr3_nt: TGCGCCAGCAGCAATCGCAGGGGGGAAGGCAATCAGCCCCAGCATTTT

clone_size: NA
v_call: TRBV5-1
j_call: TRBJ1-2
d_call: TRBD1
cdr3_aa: CASSRGQGNYGYTF
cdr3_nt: TGCGCCAGCAGCCGCGGACAGGGAAACTATGGCTACACCTTC